This T cell receptor (beta chain) was identified in a study of type 1 regulatory T cells. There are 16 residues in the CDR3. Germline V gives CDR1 MNHEY, CDR2 SMNVEV (reference sequence). V lost 1 base to trimming and J lost 5 bases, with 14 bases between them. About this clonotype itself: Its specificity is unknown.

TCRdb re-analysed the reads in MiXCR, keeping a single row per CDR3 protein. The profile shows 60,000 to 70,000 distinct CDR3 sequences, roughly 60% of them singletons. This clonotype originated in a human donor in good health. The chain recombines TRBV27 with TRBJ1-4, with D unclear. The specimen was cultured T cells, either the whole culture or a sorted T cell fraction (not recorded which). Sample subset: Tr1-enriched cell product generated in vitro against host alloantigens. The CDR3 sequence is CASSLLGGQGNEKLFF. The CDR3 DNA reads TGTGCCAGCAGTTTATTGGGTGGGCAAGGAAATGAAAAACTGTTTTTT.